The 9 T cell receptor beta chains reported below all come from one sample, sequenced in a study of shared clonotypes between healthy human individuals. This table comes from immunoSEQ multiplex PCR, and its TCRdb copy is limited to in-frame clones, with some not included. Of more than 550,000 clones detected, 90% appear once; the ten largest clones hold less than 40%. The sequenced sample was memory CD8+ T cells from PBMCs. The subset is: CD45RO+ cells pooled with CCR7-negative TemRA cells. The receptors were gathered from a man younger than 35 in good health. Some clones in this sample may be carry-over from other donors' samples.

V and J are TRBV6-5 and TRBJ2-1; maybe TRBD2 (5 bases). CDR1 and CDR2 (germline): MNHEY, SVGAGI. CDR3 length: 16 residues. V dropped 0 bases and J dropped 4 bases, with 13 bases sitting between them. The CDR3: CASSYSVGVVYNEQFF. The CDR3 coding sequence is TGTGCCAGCAGTTACTCAGTCGGGGTAGTGTACAATGAGCAGTTCTTC.

The chain uses TRBV5-4 and TRBJ2-1; D may be TRBD1 or TRBD2 (5 bases each). Germline-derived CDR1 and CDR2 are SGHNT and YYREEE (reference sequence). This CDR3 has 13 residues. V lost 3 bases and J lost 9, with 13 bases in between. CDR3 amino acids: CASSWDLGSEQFF. In DNA form, the CDR3 reads TGTGCCAGCAGCTGGGACCTAGGGAGTGAGCAGTTCTTC.

This chain links TRBV7-7 with TRBJ2-7; 7 bases agree with TRBD2. The CDR3 is 16 residues long. Germline V CDR1 and CDR2: SSHAT, FNYEAQ (reference sequence). The V segment lost 5 bases and the J segment 5 bases; nucleotides outside the gene matches: 15. The CDR3, as DNA: TGTGCCAGCAGCCCTAAGCTGGGGGGGACCCAGGACGAGCAGTACTTC. This sequence encodes CASSPKLGGTQDEQYF.

The rearrangement uses TRBV28 and TRBJ2-5; TRBD2 is a possible D gene (5 bases). CDR1 is MDHEN and CDR2 is SYDVKM in the germline V gene. V lost 4 bases and J 4 bases, leaving 19 bases between the germline ends. The CDR3 contains 16 residues. This CDR3 is CASSSMETRALETQYF. For the CDR3, the DNA is TGTGCCAGCAGTTCTATGGAAACGAGGGCTTTAGAGACCCAGTACTTC.

The chain links TRBV5-1 to TRBJ2-1; 9 bases match TRBD2. The CDR3 extends over 15 amino acids. Trimming removed 2 bases from V and 9 bases from J; junction bases left unmatched: 9. The germline CDR1 and CDR2 sequences are SGHRS and YFSETQ. The CDR3: CASSFYSGSAGEQFF. Written as DNA, the CDR3 is TGCGCCAGCAGCTTCTATAGCGGGAGTGCGGGTGAGCAGTTCTTC.

This chain uses TRBV7-3 with TRBJ2-3; D is unclear. The germline V and J ends were trimmed by 2 bases and 1 base, with 10 bases remaining between them. This CDR3 is built from 15 residues. The germline V gene has CDR1 SGHTA and CDR2 FQGTGA. The CDR3: CASSLGRLGTDTQYF. The CDR3 nucleotides read TGTGCCAGCAGCTTAGGGCGTCTCGGCACAGATACGCAGTATTTT.

A single count supports this clone. At one of its ends the junction is not consistent with the germline gene, which may arise from a read error. Written as DNA, the CDR3 is TGTGCCGGCAGCCCTGAGGAGGGAGGAGGACCTTACAATGAGCAGTTCTTC. Amino acids: CAGSPEEGGGPYNEQFF. J is TRBJ2-1 and V is TRBV7-3, with D tentatively TRBD2 (6 bases). CDR3 size: 17 residues. The germline V gene has CDR1 SGHTA and CDR2 FQGTGA.

The chain recombines TRBV9 with TRBJ2-5; tentative D call: TRBD2 (5 bases). V lost 4 bases to trimming and J lost 2 bases, with 9 bases between them. CDR3 size: 13 residues. The germline V gene encodes CDR1 SGDLS and CDR2 YYNGEE. The DNA for the CDR3 is TGTGCCAGCAGCTCGGGGTGGCAAGAGACCCAGTACTTC. It specifies CASSSGWQETQYF.

This clone appeared once. The chain joins TRBV7-8 to TRBJ1-1; weak D call: TRBD1 (5 bases). V was shortened by 7 bases and J by 5 bases, with 17 bases between the two germline ends. This CDR3 spans 14 amino acids. Per the germline V gene, CDR1 is SGHVS and CDR2 is FQNEAQ. CDR3: CASTSSWGGTEAFF. The CDR3 DNA is TGTGCCAGCACCAGCTCATGGGGGGGGACTGAAGCTTTCTTT.